This is a list of T cell receptor beta chains from one sample in a study of cytomegalovirus exposure and HLA in healthy donors. Using immunoSEQ multiplex PCR, the repertoire was profiled, and TCRdb retains in-frame clones only, with some absent. In the table there are approximately 170,000 clones, approximately 75% of which are singletons. Sequenced: PBMCs. The receptors derive from a man aged 25 to 40 in good health and CMV-seropositive. CDR3s include the opening cysteine and the closing phenylalanine or tryptophan. Fields, in order: clone size, V gene, J gene, D gene, CDR3 DNA, CDR3 protein. The D gene is left open where the match is weak. Expanded clones get a size class; other rows say once, few or many, or leave the size out.

-	TRBV7-9	TRBJ1-2	-	TGTGCCAGCAGCCAGGGACTCTATGGCTACACCTTC	CASSQGLYGYTF
-	TRBV13	TRBJ2-5	TRBD2	TGTGCCAGCAGCTCCGGACTAGCGGGAGAAGAGACCCAGTACTTC	CASSSGLAGEETQYF
-	TRBV18	TRBJ1-1	TRBD1	TGTGCCAGCTCACCACCTCAGCAGGGGGTGACTGAAGCTTTCTTT	CASSPPQQGVTEAFF
few	TRBV7-2	TRBJ2-7	-	TGTGCCAGCAGCTCTACAGGGCTTGAGCAGTACTTC	CASSSTGLEQYF
-	TRBV27	TRBJ2-7	-	TGTGCCAGCAGTTTATCGGAGGGGAACGAGCAGTACTTC	CASSLSEGNEQYF
-	TRBV19	TRBJ1-5	-	TGTGCCAGTAGCGTCTTGAGCAATCAGCCCCAGCATTTT	CASSVLSNQPQHF
-	TRBV27	TRBJ1-3	-	TGTGCCAGCAGTTCGGAGCCCGGAAACACCATATATTTT	CASSSEPGNTIYF
-	TRBV7-3	TRBJ1-5	TRBD1	TGTGCCAGCAGCCCACAGGGGGGAAGCAATCAGCCCCAGCATTTT	CASSPQGGSNQPQHF
-	TRBV10-1	TRBJ2-3	TRBD2	TGCGCCAGCAGTGAGTGGCGGGAGTATGCAGATACGCAGTATTTT	CASSEWREYADTQYF
-	TRBV10-3	TRBJ1-1	TRBD1	TGTGCCATCAGAAATACAGGGGGGGACACTGAAGCTTTCTTT	CAIRNTGGDTEAFF
-	TRBV6-1	TRBJ2-7	-	TGTGCCAGCAGTACCCGGGTAGGGGCCTACGAGCAGTACTTC	CASSTRVGAYEQYF
few	TRBV7-2	TRBJ2-5	TRBD2	TGTGCCAGCAGCTTAGTACTAGCGGGCCCTCAAGAGACCCAGTACTTC	CASSLVLAGPQETQYF
-	TRBV7-9	TRBJ1-6	-	TGTGCCAGCAGCTTTGACAGTAGCTCCTATAATTCACCCCTCCACTTT	CASSFDSSSYNSPLHF
-	TRBV5-6	TRBJ2-1	-	TGTGCCAGCAGCTTGTCTCCCAATGAGCAGTTCTTC	CASSLSPNEQFF
-	TRBV12-1	TRBJ1-2	-	TGTGCCAGCAGCTTTGAGTCCGAGCTCTGGGGCTACACCTTC	CASSFESELWGYTF
few	TRBV7-6	TRBJ2-1	-	TGTGCCAGCAGCCCCCAGTTTGAGCAGTTCTTC	CASSPQFEQFF
-	TRBV9	TRBJ2-7	-	TGTGCCAGCAGCGTAGAGCAGGGCTACGAGCAGTACTTC	CASSVEQGYEQYF
-	TRBV19	TRBJ2-7	TRBD2	TGTGCCAGTAGTATCGGGACTAGCGGCTACGAGCAGTACTTC	CASSIGTSGYEQYF
-	TRBV2	TRBJ2-3	TRBD2	TGTGCCAGCAGTGGTGTCGGGGGAGGGGTCACAGATACGCAGTATTTT	CASSGVGGGVTDTQYF